A selection of T cell receptor beta chains follows, all from one sample in a study of blood T cell repertoires in COVID-19. Using immunoSEQ multiplex PCR, the repertoire was profiled, and TCRdb retains in-frame clones only, with some absent. The data contain 100,000 to 150,000 clones, 65% to 85% of them singletons. The sample consisted of PBMCs or T cells enriched from blood (not recorded which). These receptors were collected from a woman in her 30s who had recovered from COVID-19. Each CDR3 is given with its conserved first and last residue. Fields, in order: V gene, D gene, J gene, clone size, CDR3 protein. The D gene is left open where the match is weak. Clone size is given for some rows only: seen once, a few or many times, or a class if the clone is expanded.

TRBV28	.	TRBJ1-6	.	CASSSPLQGNLHF
TRBV7-2	TRBD1	TRBJ1-4	.	CASSPRTGDEKLFF
TRBV15	.	TRBJ1-1	few	CATSRSRQLNTEAFF
TRBV6-5	TRBD2	TRBJ2-7	once	CASRPVAGGSYEQYF
TRBV5-1	TRBD1	TRBJ1-2	.	CASSFTSGGGYTF
TRBV7-8	TRBD2	TRBJ2-2	once	CASSLSRTSDGGELFF
TRBV7-2	.	TRBJ1-3	once	CASSLGGPLSGNTIYF
TRBV7-2	TRBD2	TRBJ2-2	.	CASRQGGTGELFF
TRBV5-4	TRBD2	TRBJ2-3	.	CASSLGEWRTSGRSTDTQYF
TRBV5-5	.	TRBJ1-1	.	CASSLAGSGTEAFF
TRBV4-2	.	TRBJ1-1	.	CASSPRLFQGVLEAFF
TRBV6-4	TRBD2	TRBJ2-1	.	CASSESSGMNEQFF
TRBV2	TRBD2	TRBJ2-7	once	CASRRLAKYEQYF
TRBV18	TRBD2	TRBJ2-2	.	CASSPGLAGGNTGELFF
TRBV4-3	TRBD2	TRBJ2-1	.	CASSPPGAGTSGRSSYNEQFF
TRBV4-3	.	TRBJ2-3	.	CASSQDTGSLVTQYF
TRBV29-1	.	TRBJ1-5	.	CSASVGAGGNQPQHF
TRBV12-3/TRBV12-4	.	TRBJ1-6	.	CASSLLANSPLHF
TRBV5-4	TRBD2	TRBJ2-7	few	CASSRRLAGSYEQYF
TRBV10-1	.	TRBJ1-1	.	CANHTPNTEAFF
TRBV5-1	.	TRBJ2-3	.	CASSSPQSTDTQYF
TRBV19	TRBD1	TRBJ2-7	.	CASSIRTGVDEQYF
TRBV7-3	.	TRBJ2-7	.	CASSFSGTSSYEQYF
TRBV4-2	.	TRBJ1-2	.	CASSQDRQVYGYTF
TRBV5-1	TRBD2	TRBJ2-5	few	CASSRSGTQETQYF
TRBV25-1	TRBD1	TRBJ1-2	few	CASSERGQGGGYTF
TRBV27	TRBD2	TRBJ2-7	.	CASSQSSSGRIGEQYF
TRBV18	TRBD1	TRBJ1-4	.	CASSPTKTGSNEKLFF
TRBV30	.	TRBJ2-3	once	CAWSYPGTDTQYF
TRBV9	TRBD1	TRBJ2-2	.	CASSVVGQIDGELFF
TRBV9	.	TRBJ2-3	.	CASSVDPPGGGKDTQYF
TRBV19	TRBD1	TRBJ1-4	.	CAGGDRGGEKLFF
TRBV19	TRBD1	TRBJ1-5	.	CASSIGQGVSVGNQPQHF
TRBV19	TRBD2	TRBJ2-1	.	CASSSPGLADNNEQFF
TRBV4-3	.	TRBJ1-6	.	CASSQERHYNSPLHF
TRBV27	.	TRBJ2-3	.	CASSLTDTDTQYF
TRBV6-5	TRBD2	TRBJ2-1	few	CASSSLAGGHNEQFF
TRBV4-3	.	TRBJ2-7	.	CASSQVVGDHYEQYF
TRBV7-2	.	TRBJ2-7	.	CASSPLSYEQYF
TRBV2	TRBD1	TRBJ1-1	.	CASQGEIKAFF
TRBV28	TRBD1	TRBJ1-1	.	CASTPQTGEAFF
TRBV7-9	TRBD1	TRBJ1-2	.	CASGKSGTGGGYTF
TRBV4-3	TRBD1	TRBJ2-7	.	CASSQKGQGYEQYF
TRBV7-8	.	TRBJ1-3	.	CASSPSARGGASGNTIYF
TRBV5-5	TRBD2	TRBJ2-7	.	CASSRGTRTHEQYF
TRBV7-3	.	TRBJ1-2	.	CASSFKGGGGYTF
TRBV28	TRBD2	TRBJ2-1	.	CASSSASGGSNEQFF